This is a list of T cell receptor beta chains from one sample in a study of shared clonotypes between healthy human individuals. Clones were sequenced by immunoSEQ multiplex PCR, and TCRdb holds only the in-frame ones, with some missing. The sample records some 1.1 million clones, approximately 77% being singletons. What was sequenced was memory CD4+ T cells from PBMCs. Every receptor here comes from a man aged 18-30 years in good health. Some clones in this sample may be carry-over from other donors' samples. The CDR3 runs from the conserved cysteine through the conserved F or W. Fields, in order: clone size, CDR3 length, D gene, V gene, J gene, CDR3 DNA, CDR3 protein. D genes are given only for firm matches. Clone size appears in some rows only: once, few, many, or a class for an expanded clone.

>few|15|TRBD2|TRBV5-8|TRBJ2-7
TGTGCCAGCAGCCCAGGACTAGCGGTGTACTACGAGCAGTACTTC
CASSPGLAVYYEQYF
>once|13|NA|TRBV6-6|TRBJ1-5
TGTGCCAGCAAAGGGAGCCACAATCAGCCCCAGCATTTT
CASKGSHNQPQHF
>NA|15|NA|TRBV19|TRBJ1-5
TGTGCCAGTAGTATCCTAGTACAGGGAAATCAGCCCCAGCATTTT
CASSILVQGNQPQHF
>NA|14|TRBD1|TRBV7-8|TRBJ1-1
TGTGCCAGCAGCTTAGGACAGGGGAGCACTGAAGCTTTCTTT
CASSLGQGSTEAFF
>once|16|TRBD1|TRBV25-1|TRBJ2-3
TGTGCCAGCAGTGCCATGTCCGGGACAGGGCCGGATACGCAGTATTTT
CASSAMSGTGPDTQYF
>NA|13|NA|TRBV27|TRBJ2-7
TGTGCCAGTGGGGACCGGGACTCCTACGAGCAGTACTTC
CASGDRDSYEQYF
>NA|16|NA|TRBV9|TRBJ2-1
TGTGCCAGCAGCGCCCGGGCTCTAAAAATGGAAGATGAGCAGTTCTTC
CASSARALKMEDEQFF
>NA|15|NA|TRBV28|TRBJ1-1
TGTGCCAGCAGTCCCCCCCCGTCAGGGGTCACTGAAGCTTTCTTT
CASSPPPSGVTEAFF
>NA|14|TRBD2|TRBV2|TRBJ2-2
TGTGCCAGCAGTGTCGGGAGGGGCACCGGGGAGCTGTTTTTT
CASSVGRGTGELFF
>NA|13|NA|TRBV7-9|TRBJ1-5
TGTGCCAGCAGCTTGGGTTTGCAGCAGCCCCAGCATTTT
CASSLGLQQPQHF
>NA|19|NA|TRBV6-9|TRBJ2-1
TGTGCCAGCAGTTCCCAACCAATTCGATCGAGGTTTGAAGGTAATGAGCAGTTCTTC
CASSSQPIRSRFEGNEQFF
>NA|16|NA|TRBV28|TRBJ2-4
TGTGCCAGCAGGGGGTTGGGGGCTCTAGCCAAAAACATTCAGTACTTC
CASRGLGALAKNIQYF
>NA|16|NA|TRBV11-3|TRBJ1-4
TGTGCCAGCAGCGCCGCTCACACAACAACTAATGAAAAACTGTTTTTT
CASSAAHTTTNEKLFF
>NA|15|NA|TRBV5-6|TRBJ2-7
TGTGCCAGCAGCTTAGGCTTCCCGACCCCCTACGAGCAGTACTTC
CASSLGFPTPYEQYF
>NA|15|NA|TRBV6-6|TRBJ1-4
TGTGCCAGCAGCTTCGGACAGCAGATTAATGAAAAACTGTTTTTT
CASSFGQQINEKLFF
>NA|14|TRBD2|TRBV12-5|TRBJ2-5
TGTGCTAGTGGTTTGGGGGACTATGGTGAGACCCAGTACTTC
CASGLGDYGETQYF
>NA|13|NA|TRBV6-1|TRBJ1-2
TGTGCCAGCAGTGAAAGTCCCAACTATGGCTACACCTTC
CASSESPNYGYTF
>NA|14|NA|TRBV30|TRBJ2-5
TGTGCCTCCACTCTCGCAGGGGACCCAAGGACCCAGTACTTC
CASTLAGDPRTQYF
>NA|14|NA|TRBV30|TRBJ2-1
TGTGCCTGGAGTGTAAATTTGGCATACAATGAGCAGTTCTTC
CAWSVNLAYNEQFF
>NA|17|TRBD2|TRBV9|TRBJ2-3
TGTGCCAGCAGCGTAGGGGCTAGCGGGGGTAACACAGATACGCAGTATTTT
CASSVGASGGNTDTQYF
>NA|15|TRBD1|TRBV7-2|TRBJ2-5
TGTGCCAGCAGCTTGGGGACAGCTCTTCAAGAGACCCAGTACTTC
CASSLGTALQETQYF
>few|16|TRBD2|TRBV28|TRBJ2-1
TGTGCCAGCCGAAAAGCCGGGACTAGCGGGAGCAATGAGCAGTTCTTC
CASRKAGTSGSNEQFF
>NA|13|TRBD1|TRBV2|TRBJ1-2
TGTGCCAGCAGTCCCCGACAGGGTGACGGCTACACCTTC
CASSPRQGDGYTF
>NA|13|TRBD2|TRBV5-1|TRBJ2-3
TGCGCCAGCCACGAGGGAGGGTTAGATACGCAGTATTTT
CASHEGGLDTQYF
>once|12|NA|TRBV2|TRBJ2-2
TGTGCCAGCAGTGACAGGTCCGGGGAGCTGTTTTTT
CASSDRSGELFF
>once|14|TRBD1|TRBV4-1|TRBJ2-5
TGCGCCAGCAGCCGAGACAGGGCCCAAGAGACCCAGTACTTC
CASSRDRAQETQYF
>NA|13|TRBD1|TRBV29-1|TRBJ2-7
TGCAGCACGCGAGGACAGGGACAATACGAGCAGTACTTC
CSTRGQGQYEQYF
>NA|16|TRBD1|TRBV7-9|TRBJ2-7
TGTGCCAGCAGCTTATATTTGACAGGGAAAACCTACGAGCAGTACTTC
CASSLYLTGKTYEQYF
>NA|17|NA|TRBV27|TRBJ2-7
TGTGCCAGCAGTTTTGGACCTTCAGGGATGGGATCCTACGAGCAGTACTTC
CASSFGPSGMGSYEQYF
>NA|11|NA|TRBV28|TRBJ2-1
TGTGCCAGCAGTTTGATGGGTGAGCAGTTCTTC
CASSLMGEQFF
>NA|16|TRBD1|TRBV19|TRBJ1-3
TGTGCCAGTAGTATTATCCTCCCACAGGGGCGGAACACCATATATTTT
CASSIILPQGRNTIYF
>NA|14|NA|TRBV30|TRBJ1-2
TGTGCCTGGAGTAGACTGGGGACCCCAGTAGGCTACACCTTC
CAWSRLGTPVGYTF